Below are 6 T cell receptor beta chains sequenced from a single sample in a study of CD8 T cells in Susac syndrome. It was with random hexamers that about 0.45 to 1 ug RNA was reverse transcribed. One entry per CDR3 protein, called by TCRdb with MiXCR from the immunoSEQ multiplex PCR reads. The repertoire holds approximately 230,000 distinct CDR3 sequences, with 85% to 95% as singletons. The sample consisted of CD4+ T cells from PBMCs. Source of these receptors: a human donor with multiple sclerosis.

This clonotype is a singleton in its sample. J is TRBJ2-1 and V is TRBV30; no clear D gene. The germline V gene encodes CDR1 GTSNPN and CDR2 SVGIG (reference sequence). The CDR3 runs 14 residues. The germline V and J ends were trimmed by 4 bases and 5 bases, with 15 bases remaining between them. DNA for the CDR3: TGTGCCTGGACCTCAAGGGCCCTACACAATGAGCAGTTCTTC. Translating it yields CAWTSRALHNEQFF.

The V gene is TRBV6-1, the J gene TRBJ1-2, with 8 bases lining up with TRBD1. The CDR3 runs 18 residues. The germline gives CDR1 MNHNS, CDR2 SASEGT. Trimming at V came to 6 bases and at J to 2 bases, leaving 17 bases not matched to a gene. The CDR3 loop reads CASRGLRTRTGSNYGYTF. As DNA, the CDR3 is TGTGCCAGCAGGGGTCTTAGGACTCGGACAGGGTCGAACTATGGCTACACCTTC.

The chain recombines TRBV6-4 with TRBJ2-2; the match to TRBD1 covers 7 bases. This CDR3 is 16 amino acids long. The V gene's germline CDR1 is MRHNA and CDR2 SNTAGT. The V segment lost 8 bases and the J segment 4 bases; nucleotides outside the gene matches: 13. CDR3 protein: CASGARRQGFTGELFF. The CDR3 region has the DNA TGTGCCAGCGGGGCCCGGAGACAGGGTTTCACCGGGGAGCTGTTTTTT.

The chain is built from TRBV18 and TRBJ1-1, with 7 bases fitting TRBD1. J was trimmed by 3 bases and V by 6 bases; bases with no gene match: 16. The CDR3 spans 17 residues. Germline V lookup: CDR1 KGHSH, CDR2 LQKENI. CDR3: CASSEVQWGTGDTEAFF. The CDR3 region has the DNA TGTGCCAGCTCGGAAGTTCAATGGGGTACAGGGGACACTGAAGCTTTCTTT. Combining the CDR3 with reference TRBV18 and TRBJ1-1 gives the whole variable domain NAGVMQNPRHLVRRRGQEARLRCSPMKGHSHVYWYRQLPEEGLKFMVYLQKENIIDESGMPKERFSAEFPKEGPSILRIQQVVRGDSAAYFCASSEVQWGTGDTEAFFGQGTRLTVV.

The V and J genes are TRBV11-2 and TRBJ1-1; D gene ambiguous. Trimming removed 5 bases at V and 1 base at J, with 11 bases between. This CDR3 spans 14 amino acids. The germline V gene has CDR1 SGHAT and CDR2 FQNNGV. As DNA, the CDR3 is TGTGCCAGCAGCCCAACCACGGGGAACACTGAAGCTTTCTTT. Encoded protein: CASSPTTGNTEAFF.

This CDR3 reads CAISGNWGDRATDTQYF. The CDR3 bases are TGTGCCATCAGTGGGAATTGGGGGGACAGGGCCACAGATACGCAGTATTTT. The rearrangement links TRBV10-3 to TRBJ2-3; 9 bases are shared with TRBD1. Losses at the gene ends were 4 bases for V and 2 bases for J; bases not matched to a gene: 10. The CDR3 totals 17 residues. Germline CDR1 ENHRY, CDR2 SYGVKD.